Following are 24 T cell receptor beta chains from one sample sequenced in a study of cytomegalovirus exposure and HLA in healthy donors. PCR amplification relied on 60 Vbeta primers (plus 13 Jbeta primers). Some clones are missing from TCRdb's copy, which holds only in-frame ones; the method was immunoSEQ multiplex PCR. The table includes under 200,000 clones, roughly 84% detected once. Sequencing used PBMCs. The source is a man in his thirties or forties in good health and CMV-seronegative.

This clone was detected a few times. The J gene is TRBJ1-3, the V gene TRBV29-1, with D tentatively TRBD1 (6 bases). Germline V gene sequence: CDR1 SQVTM, CDR2 ANQGSEA. This CDR3 spans 14 amino acids. Trimming cost V 7 bases and J 2 bases, with 15 bases left between them. CDR3 DNA: TGCAGCGCCGTCAGGGGTGCCCCTGGAAACACCATATATTTT. The encoded protein is CSAVRGAPGNTIYF.

The rearrangement joins TRBV27 to TRBJ1-2; D may be TRBD1 (5 bases). Germline CDR1 is MNHEY and CDR2 is SMNVEV (reference sequence). The CDR3 is 14 amino acids. Trimming left V 4 bases short and J 0 bases short, with 9 bases between. The CDR3 DNA reads TGTGCCAGCAGTTCGCCAGGGACTAACTATGGCTACACCTTC. Its protein is CASSSPGTNYGYTF.

The V and J genes are TRBV5-1 and TRBJ2-1; 9 bases map to TRBD2. Germline-derived CDR1 and CDR2 are SGHRS and YFSETQ. Germline trimming cut 0 bases from V and 3 bases from J; bases unmatched to any gene: 4. This CDR3 is built from 16 residues. CDR3 amino acids: CASSLEASGVYNEQFF. CDR3 nucleotide sequence: TGCGCCAGCAGCTTGGAGGCTAGCGGGGTCTACAATGAGCAGTTCTTC.

This chain links TRBV7-2 with TRBJ1-2; unclear D gene. CDR1 and CDR2 from the germline V gene are SGHTA and FQGNSA. Trimming left V 3 bases short and J 8 bases short, with 13 bases between. This CDR3 is 13 amino acids long. For the CDR3, the DNA is TGTGCCAGCAGCTTCGCTAGGCGAGCGGGCTACACCTTC. Residues: CASSFARRAGYTF. Variable domain in full (rest from reference TRBV7-2 and TRBJ1-2): GAGVSQSPSNKVTEKGKDVELRCDPISGHTALYWYRQSLGQGLEFLIYFQGNSAPDKSGLPSDRFSAERTGGSVSTLTIQRTQQEDSAVYLCASSFARRAGYTFGSGTRLTVV.

The genes are TRBV5-4 and TRBJ2-3; TRBD2 matches at 7 bases. CDR1 is SGHNT and CDR2 is YYREEE in the germline V gene (reference sequence). The CDR3 extends over 16 amino acids. The V gene end was trimmed by 0 bases and the J gene end by 4 bases; junction bases not matched to a gene: 8. In nucleotides, the CDR3 is TGTGCCAGCAGCTTGGCGGGGGGAGCCGGGGCAGATACGCAGTATTTT. It yields the protein CASSLAGGAGADTQYF. Full variable domain (outside the CDR3, taken from reference TRBV5-4 and TRBJ2-3): ETGVTQSPTHLIKTRGQQVTLRCSSQSGHNTVSWYQQALGQGPQFIFQYYREEENGRGNFPPRFSGLQFPNYSSELNVNALELDDSALYLCASSLAGGAGADTQYFGPGTRLTVL.

The J gene is TRBJ1-3, the V gene TRBV25-1; no reliable D call. This CDR3 has 13 amino acids. V was shortened by 5 bases and J by 1 base, with 6 bases between the two germline ends. Germline CDR1 reads MGHDK; CDR2 reads SYGVNS. CDR3 residues: CASSLVSGNTIYF. The CDR3 DNA reads TGTGCCAGCAGTTTAGTATCTGGAAACACCATATATTTT.

The chain carries TRBV7-2 and TRBJ2-3; 8 nucleotides agree with TRBD2. Trimming removed 1 base from V and 5 bases from J; junction bases left unmatched: 11. Germline CDR1 is SGHTA and CDR2 is FQGNSA. The CDR3 runs 17 residues. The CDR3 reads CASSLEVGGALRDTQYF. CDR3 bases: TGTGCCAGCAGCTTAGAGGTCGGGGGGGCCCTCAGAGATACGCAGTATTTT.

The gene calls are TRBV9 and TRBJ2-4, with D maybe TRBD2 (5 bases). CDR1 SGDLS and CDR2 YYNGEE come from the germline V gene. The CDR3 is made up of 17 amino acids. V lost 2 bases and J 1 base, leaving 16 bases between the germline ends. The CDR3 region is CASSVTTGSGAKNIQYF. As DNA, the CDR3 is TGTGCCAGCAGCGTGACCACGGGCTCGGGGGCCAAAAACATTCAGTACTTC.

The V and J genes are TRBV11-2 and TRBJ2-5; D call uncertain. CDR1 SGHAT and CDR2 FQNNGV come from the germline V gene. V lost 5 bases to trimming and J lost 3 bases, with 4 bases between them. The CDR3 runs 11 residues. CDR3 DNA sequence: TGTGCCAGCAGCCTTAAAGAGACCCAGTACTTC. This encodes CASSLKETQYF. Supplemented by reference TRBV11-2 and TRBJ2-5, the full variable domain reads EAGVAQSPRYKIIEKRQSVAFWCNPISGHATLYWYQQILGQGPKLLIQFQNNGVVDDSQLPKDRFSAERLKGVDSTLKIQPAKLEDSAVYLCASSLKETQYFGPGTRLLVL.

V gene TRBV5-1 combines with J gene TRBJ2-5; 13 positions match TRBD2. CDR3 length: 15 amino acids. After removal of 6 bases from V and 3 bases from J, the junction contained 5 bases not matched to a gene. Germline values: CDR1 SGHRS, CDR2 YFSETQ. In nucleotides, the CDR3 is TGCGCCAGCAATCAAGGGACTAGCGGGGAAGAGACCCAGTACTTC. Translating it yields CASNQGTSGEETQYF.

The genes are TRBV19 and TRBJ2-3, with 9 bases aligning to TRBD2. Unmatched junction bases numbered 8, after V lost 3 bases and J lost 1 base. The CDR3 spans 17 residues. Germline V CDR1 and CDR2: LNHDA, SQIVND (reference sequence). The CDR3 region has the DNA TGTGCCAGTAGTATTTCGCGGGAGGGGGTTGGCACAGATACGCAGTATTTT. Protein: CASSISREGVGTDTQYF.

V is TRBV6-6 and J is TRBJ2-7, with a possible D match to TRBD2 (6 bases). The length of the CDR3 is 13 residues. Trimming cost V 4 bases and J 2 bases, with 9 bases left between them. Germline values: CDR1 MNHNY, CDR2 SVGAGI (reference sequence). The CDR3: CASSWGVPYEQYF. For the CDR3, the DNA is TGTGCCAGCAGTTGGGGGGTGCCCTACGAGCAGTACTTC.

The chain carries TRBV28 and TRBJ2-1; tentative D call: TRBD2 (5 bases). V was cut by 5 bases and J by 6 bases, with 23 bases left in between. Germline-derived CDR1 and CDR2 are MDHEN and SYDVKM. The CDR3 extends over 17 amino acids. For the CDR3, the DNA is TGTGCCAGCAGTCCCTTGACCCTATCCCAAGAGGGCAATGAGCAGTTCTTC. Translating it yields CASSPLTLSQEGNEQFF.

This clone came up a few times. This sequence joins TRBV5-4 and TRBJ2-1; 7 bases map to TRBD2. The CDR3 length is 15 residues. V shed 2 bases and J 2 bases; nucleotides not matched to a gene: 4. Germline CDR1 reads SGHNT; CDR2 reads YYREEE (reference sequence). The CDR3 DNA follows: TGTGCCAGCAGCTTCGGGGGGTCCCCCTACAATGAGCAGTTCTTC. This sequence encodes CASSFGGSPYNEQFF. The full variable domain, completed using reference TRBV5-4 and TRBJ2-1, is ETGVTQSPTHLIKTRGQQVTLRCSSQSGHNTVSWYQQALGQGPQFIFQYYREEENGRGNFPPRFSGLQFPNYSSELNVNALELDDSALYLCASSFGGSPYNEQFFGPGTRLTVL.

The chain combines TRBV7-9 with TRBJ2-3; tentative D call: TRBD2 (5 bases). The CDR3 length is 14 residues. Looked up from germline, CDR1 is SEHNR and CDR2 is FQNEAQ (reference sequence). Trimming removed 9 bases at V and 3 bases at J, with 16 bases between. CDR3 DNA sequence: TGTGCCAGTCGCTTAAGGGAGATTACAGATACGCAGTATTTT. Protein: CASRLREITDTQYF.

V gene TRBV6-5 combines with J gene TRBJ2-3; weak D call: TRBD2 (5 bases). The CDR3 sequence is 13 residues long. Germline V lookup: CDR1 MNHEY, CDR2 SVGAGI. V was pared by 10 bases and J by 1 base, with 12 bases between. The CDR3: CATIYSGTDTQYF. The DNA for the CDR3 is TGTGCCACCATCTATAGCGGCACAGATACGCAGTATTTT.

This clone was found a few times. The rearrangement uses TRBV13 and TRBJ2-3; no clear D gene. V was shortened by 4 bases and J by 3 bases, with 8 bases between the two germline ends. The CDR3 loop spans 13 amino acids. Germline V gene lookup returns CDR1 PRHDT and CDR2 FYEKMQ (reference sequence). Here the CDR3 reads CASSSPGTDTQYF. As DNA, the CDR3 is TGTGCCAGCAGCTCCCCGGGTACAGATACGCAGTATTTT.

The chain carries TRBV30 and TRBJ1-4; D not certain. Trimming took off 3 bases at V and 5 bases at J, with 10 bases between the two ends. Germline-derived CDR1 and CDR2 are GTSNPN and SVGIG (reference sequence). The CDR3 extends over 13 amino acids. CDR3 region: CAWRWIGNEKLFF. CDR3 DNA: TGTGCCTGGAGATGGATCGGGAATGAAAAACTGTTTTTT.

The chain is built from TRBV6-1 and TRBJ2-1; 10 bases are a match to TRBD1. The CDR3 has 15 residues. V gave up 7 bases and J gave up 2 bases; unmatched junction bases: 5. CDR1 is MNHNS, CDR2 SASEGT, per germline. CDR3 sequence reads: CASTPGQGAYNEQFF. CDR3 nucleotide sequence: TGTGCCAGCACTCCAGGACAGGGGGCCTACAATGAGCAGTTCTTC.

This chain links TRBV5-1 with TRBJ2-5; D remains unclear. The better agreement between TRBJ2-7 and the DNA end casts doubt on the J call. Germline CDR1 is SGHRS and CDR2 is YFSETQ. This CDR3 has 17 residues. This CDR3 is CASSSAFTGPDQYEQYF. CDR3 nucleotide sequence: TGCGCCAGCAGCTCTGCTTTTACGGGTCCCGACCAATACGAGCAGTACTTC.

Remarks on this clone: Different DNA sequences within this sample yield the same CDR3. The genes are TRBV19 and TRBJ1-1, with 12 bases lining up with TRBD1. V gave up 3 bases and J gave up 7 bases; unmatched junction bases: 3. Germline CDR1 LNHDA, CDR2 SQIVND (reference sequence). This CDR3 region has 14 residues. In nucleotides, the CDR3 is TGTGCCAGTAGTATGGGACAGGGGGCCGGTGAAGCTTTCTTT. Translation: CASSMGQGAGEAFF.

The chain has TRBV7-2 and TRBJ1-2; 9 positions agree with TRBD1. The CDR3 consists of 13 residues. The V segment lost 5 bases and the J segment 8 bases; nucleotides outside the gene matches: 6. CDR1 SGHTA and CDR2 FQGNSA come from the germline V gene. The CDR3 DNA is TGTGCCAGCAGCCAACAGGGGGCTTGGGGCTACACCTTC. Its protein product is CASSQQGAWGYTF.

V is TRBV21-1 and J is TRBJ2-3; the table names TRBD2, a call not compared with the DNA. TRBV21-1 is reported as a pseudogene. The CDR3 extends over 11 amino acids. The CDR3 DNA sequence: TGTGGCGATAGATGCACAGATACGCAGTATTTT. Its translation is CGDRCTDTQYF.

CDR3 sequence reads: CASSPPTGQSQLDYGYTF. In DNA form, the CDR3 reads TGTGCCAGCTCACCACCGACGGGACAGTCTCAACTAGACTATGGCTACACCTTC. The rearrangement uses TRBV18 and TRBJ1-2; 7 bases fit TRBD1. The CDR3 covers 18 residues. From germline, CDR1 is KGHSH and CDR2 LQKENI. The junction had 13 bases not matched to a gene; V was cut back by 0 bases and J by 3 bases.